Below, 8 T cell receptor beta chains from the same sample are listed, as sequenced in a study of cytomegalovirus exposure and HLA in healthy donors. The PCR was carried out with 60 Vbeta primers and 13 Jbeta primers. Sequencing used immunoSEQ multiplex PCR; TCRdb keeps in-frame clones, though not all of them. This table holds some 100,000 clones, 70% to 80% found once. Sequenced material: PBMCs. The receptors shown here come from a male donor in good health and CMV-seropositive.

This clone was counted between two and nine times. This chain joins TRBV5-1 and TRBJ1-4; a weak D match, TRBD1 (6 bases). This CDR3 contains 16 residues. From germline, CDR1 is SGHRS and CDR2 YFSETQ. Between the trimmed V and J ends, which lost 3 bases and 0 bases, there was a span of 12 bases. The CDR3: CASSSGTPATNEKLFF. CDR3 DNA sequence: TGCGCCAGCAGCTCCGGGACACCTGCAACTAATGAAAAACTGTTTTTT.

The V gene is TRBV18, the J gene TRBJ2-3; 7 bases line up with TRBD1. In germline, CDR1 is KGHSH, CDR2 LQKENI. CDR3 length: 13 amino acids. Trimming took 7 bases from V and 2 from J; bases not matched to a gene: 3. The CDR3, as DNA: TGTGCCAGCTGGAAGGGGGCCACAGATACGCAGTATTTT. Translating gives CASWKGATDTQYF.

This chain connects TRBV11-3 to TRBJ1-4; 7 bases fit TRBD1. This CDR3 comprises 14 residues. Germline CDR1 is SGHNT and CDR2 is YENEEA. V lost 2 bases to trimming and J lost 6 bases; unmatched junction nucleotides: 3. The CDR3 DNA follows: TGTGCCAGCAGCTTAAGGGACAGCCATGAAAAACTGTTTTTT. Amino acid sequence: CASSLRDSHEKLFF.

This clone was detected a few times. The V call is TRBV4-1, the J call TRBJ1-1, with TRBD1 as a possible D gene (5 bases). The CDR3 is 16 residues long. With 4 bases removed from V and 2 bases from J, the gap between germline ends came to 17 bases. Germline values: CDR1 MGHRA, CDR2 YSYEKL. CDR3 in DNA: TGCGCCAGCAGCCCAGGGCCTTCGATCTCTAACACTGAAGCTTTCTTT. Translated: CASSPGPSISNTEAFF.

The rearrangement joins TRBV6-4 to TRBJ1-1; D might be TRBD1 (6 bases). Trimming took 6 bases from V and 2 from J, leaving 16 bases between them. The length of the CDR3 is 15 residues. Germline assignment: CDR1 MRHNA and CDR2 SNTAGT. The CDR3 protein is CASSANPTGNTEAFF. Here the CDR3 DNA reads TGTGCCAGCAGCGCCAACCCGACAGGAAACACTGAAGCTTTCTTT.

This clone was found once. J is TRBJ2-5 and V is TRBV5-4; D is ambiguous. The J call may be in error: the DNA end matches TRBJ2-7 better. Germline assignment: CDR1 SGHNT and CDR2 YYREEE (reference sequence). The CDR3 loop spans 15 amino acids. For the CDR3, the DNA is TGTGCCAGCAGCCCTCGTGGCGGTAGCTCCTACGAGCAGTACTTC. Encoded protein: CASSPRGGSSYEQYF.

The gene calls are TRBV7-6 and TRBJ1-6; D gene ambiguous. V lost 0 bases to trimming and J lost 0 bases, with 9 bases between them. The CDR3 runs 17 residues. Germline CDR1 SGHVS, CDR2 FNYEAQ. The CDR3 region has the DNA TGTGCCAGCAGCTTAGCGTCAGAACCCTCCTATAATTCACCCCTCCACTTT. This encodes CASSLASEPSYNSPLHF.

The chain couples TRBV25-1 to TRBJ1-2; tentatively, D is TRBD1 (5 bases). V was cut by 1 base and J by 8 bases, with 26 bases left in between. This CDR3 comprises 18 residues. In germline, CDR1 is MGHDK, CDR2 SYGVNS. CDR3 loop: CASSESGVALSNPGGYTF. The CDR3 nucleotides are TGTGCCAGCAGTGAATCGGGGGTTGCCTTATCGAACCCCGGGGGCTACACCTTC.